One sample yielded the 20 T cell receptor beta chains listed below, sequenced in a study of blood T cells in healthy people across ages. Next came a second PCR, run for about 6 to 12 cycles, which used a sample-barcoded 5' primer along with a J-beta primer mix. TCRdb itself ran the 5' RACE reads through MiXCR, one entry per CDR3 protein. Seen here are over 600,000 distinct CDR3 sequences, about 46% observed once, and the top ten hold 18%. Sequencing was performed on blood. These receptors were collected from a man older than 75 in good health.

This clonotype was seen more than once but under ten times. The chain is built from TRBV18 and TRBJ2-1; D call uncertain. V was trimmed by 3 bases and J by 5 bases, leaving 17 bases between them. The CDR3 spans 16 residues. Looked up from germline, CDR1 is KGHSH and CDR2 is LQKENI. CDR3 DNA sequence: TGTGCCAGCTCACCGGGTAGCAGATCGAGGAACAATGAGCAGTTCTTC. This sequence encodes CASSPGSRSRNNEQFF. Based on the CDR3 plus reference TRBV18 and TRBJ2-1, the full variable domain is NAGVMQNPRHLVRRRGQEARLRCSPMKGHSHVYWYRQLPEEGLKFMVYLQKENIIDESGMPKERFSAEFPKEGPSILRIQQVVRGDSAAYFCASSPGSRSRNNEQFFGPGTRLTVL.

This clonotype has more than one count but fewer than ten. The V gene is TRBV28, the J gene TRBJ2-7; tentatively, D is TRBD1 (6 bases). The CDR3 loop spans 16 amino acids. CDR1 is MDHEN, CDR2 SYDVKM, per germline. V was trimmed by 5 bases and J by 1 base, leaving 18 bases between them. CDR3 residues: CASSQVSTGWSYEQYF. CDR3 nucleotide sequence: TGTGCCAGCAGTCAAGTATCAACAGGGTGGTCCTACGAGCAGTACTTC.

The chain is built from TRBV7-8 and TRBJ2-4, with a weak D call TRBD2 (5 bases). The CDR3 runs to 14 residues. CDR1 SGHVS and CDR2 FQNEAQ come from the germline V gene. Trimming removed 3 bases at V and 13 bases at J, with 19 bases between. CDR3 sequence: CASSFSPAVWEQYF. In DNA form, the CDR3 reads TGTGCCAGCAGCTTTTCACCCGCTGTCTGGGAGCAGTACTTC.

The chain couples TRBV6-2 or TRBV6-3 to TRBJ1-2; D perhaps matches TRBD1 (5 bases). Trimming removed 6 bases from V and 6 bases from J, with 8 bases in between. This CDR3 has 11 amino acids. The germline CDR1 and CDR2 sequences are MNHEY and SVGEGT. The CDR3 is CASSAGNGYTF. CDR3 sequence (DNA): TGTGCCAGCAGCGCAGGGAATGGCTACACCTTC.

The V and J genes are TRBV28 and TRBJ1-2; weak D call: TRBD1 (5 bases). Germline V gene sequence: CDR1 MDHEN, CDR2 SYDVKM. V lost 4 bases, J lost 7 bases, and 19 bases lay in between. This CDR3 is built from 15 residues. CDR3 sequence (DNA): TGTGCCAGCAGTTCCCCTGGGGGACCCCCCTCTGGCTACACCTTC. Translation gives CASSSPGGPPSGYTF.

The chain joins TRBV11-2 to TRBJ2-6; D gene uncertain. The CDR3 contains 14 residues. CDR1 is SGHAT, CDR2 FQNNGV, per germline. Trimming shortened V by 4 bases and J by 4 bases, and 8 bases separated the two germline ends. The CDR3 is CASSSETGANVLTF. In nucleotides, the CDR3 is TGTGCCAGCAGCTCCGAAACAGGGGCCAACGTCCTGACTTTC. The variable domain in full, completed from reference TRBV11-2 and TRBJ2-6, reads EAGVAQSPRYKIIEKRQSVAFWCNPISGHATLYWYQQILGQGPKLLIQFQNNGVVDDSQLPKDRFSAERLKGVDSTLKIQPAKLEDSAVYLCASSSETGANVLTFGAGSRLTVL.

The chain uses TRBV15 and TRBJ2-7; 7 bases line up with TRBD1. Germline CDR1 reads LNHNV; CDR2 reads YYDKDF (reference sequence). CDR3 size: 18 residues. Trimming removed 1 base from V and 7 bases from J; junction bases left unmatched: 19. In DNA, the CDR3 is TGTGCCACCAGCAGAGGGAAAGGGGGCCCCGGCTCCTACAATGAGCAGTACTTC. This sequence encodes CATSRGKGGPGSYNEQYF.

Ten or more counts support this clonotype. This rearrangement joins TRBV6-2 or TRBV6-3 to TRBJ2-7; tentative D call: TRBD1 (5 bases). CDR1 is MNHEY, CDR2 SVGEGT, per germline. The CDR3 contains 17 residues. V lost 0 bases to trimming and J lost 0 bases, with 15 bases between them. Here the CDR3 DNA reads TGTGCCAGCAGTTACTCGCGCCAGGGCTCTAGCTCCTACGAGCAGTACTTC. This gives the protein CASSYSRQGSSSYEQYF.

The rearrangement links TRBV10-3 to TRBJ2-3, with 12 bases identical to TRBD2. Looked up from germline, CDR1 is ENHRY and CDR2 is SYGVKD. V lost 4 bases and J lost 4; bases outside the gene matches: 3. The CDR3 consists of 15 residues. The CDR3 bases are TGTGCCATCAGTGGGACTAGCGGGGATCCAGATACGCAGTATTTT. Its protein is CAISGTSGDPDTQYF.

In DNA form, the CDR3 reads TGTGCCAGCAGCCCGTATGGAGAGAGCTATATCACCTTC. Amino acids: CASSPYGESYITF. The J gene is TRBJ1-2, the V gene TRBV3-1, with D unclear. Germline V gene lookup returns CDR1 LGHDT and CDR2 YNNKEL (reference sequence). The CDR3 consists of 13 residues. Trimming took off 4 bases at V and 13 bases at J, with 19 bases between the two ends.

This clonotype was found a few times. DNA for the CDR3: TGTGCCAGCAGTTTATGGGGGGGTCGGAATGAGCAGTTCTTC. Translating it yields CASSLWGGRNEQFF. The rearrangement uses TRBV27 and TRBJ2-1; 7 positions agree with TRBD2. Looked up from germline, CDR1 is MNHEY and CDR2 is SMNVEV (reference sequence). There are 14 residues in the CDR3. V shed 1 base, J shed 7 bases, and the junction held 4 bases outside the gene matches.

At least ten counts were recorded for this clonotype. The junction and the germline gene differ at one end; a read error may be behind it. The CDR3 sequence: CASSLVRENEQFF. In nucleotides, the CDR3 is TGCGCCAGCAGCTTGGTGAGGGAGAATGAGCAGTTCTTC. The chain joins TRBV7-2 to TRBJ2-1; tentatively, D is TRBD2 (5 bases). This CDR3 contains 13 residues. CDR1 and CDR2 (germline): SGHTA, FQGNSA.

This clonotype was counted only a few times. This may arise from a read error, as a much more abundant clone is one base away. J is TRBJ2-7 and V is TRBV6-1, with 7 bases lining up with TRBD2. J was trimmed by 7 bases and V by 7 bases; bases with no gene match: 16. This CDR3 is built from 15 residues. Germline CDR1 is MNHNS and CDR2 is SASEGT. The CDR3 nucleotides read TGTGCCAGCAACGAGATTCGACTAGCCGCAAATGAGCAGTACTTC. Protein product: CASNEIRLAANEQYF.

This clonotype was picked up a small number of times. The CDR3 region is CASRINPGLGNFVGEQFF. Here the CDR3 DNA reads TGTGCCAGCAGGATTAACCCGGGACTAGGGAATTTTGTAGGTGAGCAGTTCTTC. The chain links TRBV6-1 to TRBJ2-1; 8 nucleotides agree with TRBD2. V lost 6 bases, J lost 9 bases, and 22 bases stayed unmatched. The CDR3 spans 18 residues. In germline, CDR1 is MNHNS, CDR2 SASEGT.

The sample holds a few counts of this clonotype. The V gene is TRBV6-6, the J gene TRBJ2-3; possibly TRBD1 or TRBD2 for D (5 bases each). CDR1 is MNHNY and CDR2 is SVGAGI in the germline V gene (reference sequence). V lost 3 bases and J lost 3, with 16 bases in between. The CDR3 sequence is 16 residues long. The CDR3 DNA is TGTGCCAGCAGTTATCCCGGGACCAGGGAGACAGATACGCAGTATTTT. It specifies CASSYPGTRETDTQYF.

This clonotype was seen a handful of times. The chain couples TRBV5-1 to TRBJ2-5; D may be TRBD2 (5 bases). The V and J ends lost 4 bases and 2 bases respectively, with 12 bases between them. Germline assignment: CDR1 SGHRS and CDR2 YFSETQ. The CDR3 is 14 residues long. This CDR3 reads CASSLQPGQETQYF. For the CDR3, the DNA is TGCGCCAGCAGCCTGCAACCGGGACAAGAGACCCAGTACTTC.

The chain links TRBV4-2 to TRBJ2-2; TRBD2 agrees at 10 bases. V was pared by 6 bases and J by 7 bases, with 5 bases of the junction left unmatched. Germline V gene data show CDR1 as LGHNA and CDR2 as YNFKEQ. The CDR3 runs 14 residues. The CDR3 DNA sequence: TGTGCCAGCAGGGGGACTAGCGCGAACGGGGAGCTGTTTTTT. Translated, it gives CASRGTSANGELFF.

The CDR3 DNA sequence: TGCAGTGCTAGAGTAGAGCGGGAGCGATACAATGAGCAGTTCTTC. It specifies CSARVERERYNEQFF. This chain uses TRBV20-1 with TRBJ2-1, with 8 bases aligning to TRBD2. This CDR3 region has 15 residues. From germline, CDR1 is DFQATT and CDR2 SNEGSKA (reference sequence). The ends lost 1 base at V and 4 bases at J; junction bases unmatched: 6.

The chain is built from TRBV12-3 or TRBV12-4 and TRBJ1-2; tentatively, D is TRBD1 (6 bases). The germline V and J ends were trimmed by 7 bases and 8 bases, with 17 bases remaining between them. The CDR3 has 13 amino acids. The CDR3 DNA follows: TGTGCCAGCAAGACCGGGACACTGCGCGGCTACACCTTC. Translated, it gives CASKTGTLRGYTF.

The rearrangement joins TRBV29-1 to TRBJ2-3; the match to TRBD2 covers 9 bases. From germline, CDR1 is SQVTM and CDR2 ANQGSEA. The CDR3 has 15 amino acids. V trimming: 4 bases; J trimming: 2 bases; junction bases outside the gene matches: 7. The CDR3 DNA reads TGCAGCGTTGCAAGGGCGGGAGGGGCCACAGATACGCAGTATTTT. Its protein is CSVARAGGATDTQYF.